The rows below give T cell receptor beta chains drawn from one sample of a study of tumor and adjacent non-tumor tissue in lung cancer. In TCRdb, the multiplex PCR reads were re-called with MiXCR into one record per CDR3 protein. In the table there are roughly 81,000 distinct CDR3 sequences, approximately 57% of which are singletons. The sample consisted of lung tumor tissue. These receptors came from a man in his sixties or seventies with non-small cell lung cancer. Both conserved end residues are part of each CDR3. A D gene is named only where the DNA matches it firmly. The size of a clone is reported for some rows only, either as once, few or many, or as a class for expanded clones.

j_gene	abundance	v_gene	d_gene	CDR3aa	CDR3nt
TRBJ2-2	NA	TRBV24-1	NA	CATSDEYTGELFF	TGTGCCACCAGTGACGAGTACACCGGGGAGCTGTTTTTT
TRBJ2-7	many	TRBV6-1	TRBD1	CASSGTGFYEQYF	TGTGCCAGCAGTGGGACAGGGTTTTACGAGCAGTACTTC
TRBJ2-1	NA	TRBV20-1	NA	CSVLDSNEQFF	TGCAGTGTTCTGGACAGCAATGAGCAGTTCTTC
TRBJ2-2	NA	TRBV5-1	NA	CASSLGKTFTGELFF	TGCGCCAGCAGCTTGGGGAAGACGTTCACCGGGGAGCTGTTTTTT
TRBJ2-5	many	TRBV13	NA	CASSWRGTIQETQYF	TGTGCCAGCAGCTGGAGGGGGACAATTCAAGAGACCCAGTACTTC
TRBJ2-3	NA	TRBV16	NA	CASSLGWGWIDQPQYF	TGTGCCAGCAGCCTAGGATGGGGGTGGATTGATCAGCCCCAGTATTTT
TRBJ1-1	NA	TRBV20-1	NA	CSAVEGEAFF	TGCAGTGCTGTGGAGGGAGAAGCTTTCTTT
TRBJ1-2	NA	TRBV28	NA	CASRLPSGTGYTF	TGTGCCAGCAGATTACCATCAGGGACAGGCTACACCTTC
TRBJ2-1	many	TRBV2	NA	CASSEVRAGDEQFF	TGTGCCAGCAGTGAGGTCAGGGCTGGCGATGAGCAGTTCTTC
TRBJ2-1	NA	TRBV6-5	NA	CASRQEILSYNERFF	TGTGCAAGCAGGCAGGAGATACTTTCCTACAATGAGCGGTTCTTC
TRBJ2-7	many	TRBV10-3	NA	CAISTDREQYF	TGTGCCATCAGCACTGACCGCGAGCAGTACTTC
TRBJ2-2	few	TRBV19	NA	CATGARNTGELFF	TGTGCCACAGGGGCAAGGAACACCGGGGAGCTGTTTTTT
TRBJ2-2	few	TRBV20-1	NA	CRAHRSTGELFF	TGCAGAGCTCATAGATCAACCGGGGAGCTGTTTTTT
TRBJ2-1	NA	TRBV4-2	NA	CASSQEAAYLPNEQFF	TGTGCCAGTAGCCAAGAGGCAGCTTACCTCCCCAATGAGCAGTTCTTC
TRBJ1-1	many	TRBV2	NA	CASRGTMGNTEAFF	TGTGCCAGCAGGGGGACAATGGGGAACACTGAAGCTTTCTTT
TRBJ1-2	many	TRBV4-1	NA	CASSSPQGERDGYTF	TGCGCCAGCAGCTCCCCCCAGGGCGAGAGAGATGGCTACACCTTC
TRBJ1-5	many	TRBV30	TRBD1	CAWDEHRGGNRQPQHF	TGTGCCTGGGATGAGCACAGGGGAGGGAACCGTCAGCCCCAGCATTTT
TRBJ2-3	NA	TRBV11-2	TRBD1	CASNSHRDGRGLYTGTQYF	TGTGCCAGCAACTCCCATCGAGACGGCAGGGGGCTGTACACGGGTACGCAGTATTTT
TRBJ2-6	many	TRBV29-1	NA	CSAYTSGANVLTF	TGCAGCGCCTATACCTCTGGGGCCAACGTCCTGACTTTC
TRBJ2-7	few	TRBV24-1	NA	CATSRDILDEQYF	TGTGCCACCAGCCGGGACATCCTCGACGAGCAGTACTTC
TRBJ2-1	NA	TRBV28	NA	CASRTGTATREQFF	TGTGCCAGCAGGACTGGGACCGCCACCAGAGAGCAGTTCTTC
TRBJ2-7	NA	TRBV4-1	TRBD1	CTSGLGQEDEQYF	TGCACCAGCGGCCTTGGACAGGAGGACGAGCAGTACTTC